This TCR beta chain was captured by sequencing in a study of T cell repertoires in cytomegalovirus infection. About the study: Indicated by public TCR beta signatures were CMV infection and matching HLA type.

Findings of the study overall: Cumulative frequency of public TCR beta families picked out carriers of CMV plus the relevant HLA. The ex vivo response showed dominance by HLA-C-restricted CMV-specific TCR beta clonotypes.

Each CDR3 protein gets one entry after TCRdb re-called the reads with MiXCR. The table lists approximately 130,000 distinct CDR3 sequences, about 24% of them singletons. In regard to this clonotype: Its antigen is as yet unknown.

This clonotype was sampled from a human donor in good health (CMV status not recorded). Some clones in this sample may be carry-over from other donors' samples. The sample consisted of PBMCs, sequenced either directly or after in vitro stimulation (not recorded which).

CDR3 amino acids: CASSLPPGAYGYTF. DNA of the CDR3: TGTGCCAGCAGCCTGCCCCCGGGGGCCTATGGCTACACCTTC. This chain connects TRBV6-2 or TRBV6-3 to TRBJ1-2; a weak D match, TRBD1 (6 bases). This CDR3 is 14 amino acids long. Between the trimmed V and J ends, which lost 6 bases and 4 bases, there was a span of 15 bases. Germline V gene data show CDR1 as MNHEY and CDR2 as SVGEGT.